Shown below are 15 T cell receptor beta chains from a single sample sequenced in a study of human T cells and chemical hapten exposure. Documented time point: pre-sensitization, week 0. The sample's treatment: therapeutic diphenylcyclopropenone sensitization with weekly scalp DPC. TCRdb re-analysed the RACE reads in MiXCR, keeping a single row per CDR3 protein. This table holds more than 150,000 distinct CDR3 sequences, around 30% found once. Sequences were derived from whole blood, sampled in connection with sensitization to the hapten diphenylcyclopropenone (DPC). Every receptor here comes from a woman in her 30s with alopecia areata. Some clones in this sample may be carry-over from other donors' samples.

The rearrangement uses TRBV15 and TRBJ2-1; D is unclear. V lost 9 bases and J lost 1, with 10 bases in between. CDR1 is LNHNV, CDR2 YYDKDF, per germline (reference sequence). The CDR3 consists of 13 residues. In nucleotides, the CDR3 is TGTGCCACGGATAATGGGTCCTACAATGAGCAGTTCTTC. The encoded protein is CATDNGSYNEQFF.

CDR3 in DNA: TGTGCCAGTCGGGACAGCCTTAGCAATCAGCCCCAGCATTTT. Residues: CASRDSLSNQPQHF. The V call is TRBV28, the J call TRBJ1-5; 7 bases are a match to TRBD1. CDR3 length equals 14 residues. J lost 0 bases, V lost 9 bases, and 5 bases had no gene match. CDR1 is MDHEN and CDR2 is SYDVKM in the germline V gene.

The chain has TRBV27 and TRBJ2-4; D ambiguous. V lost 4 bases, J lost 12 bases, and 10 bases lay in between. Per the germline V gene, CDR1 is MNHEY and CDR2 is SMNVEV (reference sequence). The CDR3 length is 11 residues. The CDR3 is CASSYHGYQYF. The CDR3 nucleotides are TGTGCCAGCAGTTACCACGGTTATCAGTACTTC.

This clonotype was counted only a few times. Here the CDR3 DNA reads TGTGCCAGCAGCCTAACAGGGTCGTTAGCCAATGAGCAGTTCTTC. Translating it yields CASSLTGSLANEQFF. J is TRBJ2-1 and V is TRBV28, with a weak D call TRBD1 (6 bases). V lost 6 bases, J lost 6 bases, and 18 bases lay in between. Germline loops: CDR1 MDHEN, CDR2 SYDVKM. This CDR3 region has 15 residues.

V and J are TRBV29-1 and TRBJ1-1, with a possible D match to TRBD1 (6 bases). CDR1 is SQVTM and CDR2 is ANQGSEA in the germline V gene. Trimming pared 5 bases from V and 6 bases from J, leaving 16 bases between. This CDR3 has 13 residues. As DNA, the CDR3 is TGCAGCGTTATTTCAGGGGCTAAGTCTGAAGCTTTCTTT. This encodes CSVISGAKSEAFF.

V gene TRBV28 combines with J gene TRBJ2-7, with D unresolved. The CDR3 sequence is 13 residues long. The germline V gene has CDR1 MDHEN and CDR2 SYDVKM. Trimming removed 0 bases at V and 1 base at J, with 4 bases between. The CDR3 region has the DNA TGTGCCAGCAGTTTATGGGATTCCTACGAGCAGTACTTC. This sequence encodes CASSLWDSYEQYF.

The V and J genes are TRBV29-1 and TRBJ1-2; D is perhaps TRBD1 (6 bases). Trimming removed 5 bases from V and 2 bases from J, with 9 bases in between. This CDR3 region has 12 residues. Germline assignment: CDR1 SQVTM and CDR2 ANQGSEA. The chain's CDR3 is CSVITGNYGYTF. The DNA of the CDR3 is TGCAGCGTTATTACAGGGAACTATGGCTACACCTTC.

Ten or more counts support this clonotype. This chain connects TRBV4-3 to TRBJ2-1; 8 bases match TRBD2. CDR1 and CDR2 from the germline V gene are LGHNA and YSLEER. The junction had 12 bases not matched to a gene; V was cut back by 1 base and J by 7 bases. The CDR3 extends over 17 amino acids. The CDR3 bases are TGCGCCAGCAGCCAAGGGCCCGGCGGGGGGAGTATAAATGAGCAGTTCTTC. It encodes CASSQGPGGGSINEQFF.

This clonotype was observed at least ten times. V is TRBV20-1 and J is TRBJ2-5; D not resolved. Germline values: CDR1 DFQATT, CDR2 SNEGSKA (reference sequence). With 2 bases removed from V and 2 bases from J, the gap between germline ends came to 0 bases. The CDR3 runs 10 residues. The CDR3 sequence: CSARQETQYF. CDR3 nucleotide sequence: TGCAGTGCTAGACAAGAGACCCAGTACTTC.

This clonotype was seen more than once but under ten times. This chain uses TRBV29-1 with TRBJ2-1; weak D call: TRBD1 (6 bases). This CDR3 comprises 9 residues. The ends were cut back, 4 bases at V and 15 bases at J, with 10 bases in the middle. Germline CDR1 reads SQVTM; CDR2 reads ANQGSEA. In DNA, the CDR3 is TGCAGCGTTGGGGACACTTTGTTCTTC. Its translation is CSVGDTLFF.

This chain joins TRBV27 and TRBJ2-7; TRBD1 aligns across 8 bases. Germline CDR1 and CDR2: MNHEY and SMNVEV (reference sequence). The V gene end was trimmed by 6 bases and the J gene end by 3 bases; junction bases not matched to a gene: 4. CDR3 length: 13 residues. The DNA for the CDR3 is TGTGCCAGCAGCTTCGGACAGGGCTACGAGCAGTACTTC. Protein product: CASSFGQGYEQYF.

This clonotype came up a few times. V usage is TRBV20-1 and J usage is TRBJ2-1; 11 bases agree with TRBD2. This CDR3 region has 14 residues. V lost 3 bases and J lost 3; bases outside the gene matches: 1. Per the germline V gene, CDR1 is DFQATT and CDR2 is SNEGSKA (reference sequence). The DNA of the CDR3 is TGCAGTGCTAGCACTAGCGGGGGCTACAATGAGCAGTTCTTC. This translates into CSASTSGGYNEQFF.

CDR3 region: CASSLEGGRYEQYF. The CDR3 DNA is TGTGCCAGCAGCTTAGAAGGGGGGAGGTACGAGCAGTACTTC. V is TRBV11-2 and J is TRBJ2-7; D is perhaps TRBD1 or TRBD2 (6 bases each). This CDR3 region has 14 residues. Per the germline V gene, CDR1 is SGHAT and CDR2 is FQNNGV. The germline V and J ends were trimmed by 0 bases and 4 bases, with 10 bases remaining between them. The entire variable domain, with the rest obtained from reference TRBV11-2 and TRBJ2-7, is as follows: EAGVAQSPRYKIIEKRQSVAFWCNPISGHATLYWYQQILGQGPKLLIQFQNNGVVDDSQLPKDRFSAERLKGVDSTLKIQPAKLEDSAVYLCASSLEGGRYEQYFGPGTRLTVT.

This clonotype has a handful of counts. The chain combines TRBV29-1 with TRBJ1-1; no firm D call. V was clipped by 2 bases and J by 5 bases, with 6 bases between them. The CDR3 has 11 residues. Per germline, CDR1 SQVTM and CDR2 ANQGSEA. DNA for the CDR3: TGCAGCGTTGAATCGGTTACTGAAGCTTTCTTT. It is translated as CSVESVTEAFF.

The rearrangement joins TRBV10-3 to TRBJ2-2; D might be TRBD1 or TRBD2, each matching 5 bases. CDR3 length equals 14 residues. Germline V gives CDR1 ENHRY, CDR2 SYGVKD. Trimming removed 3 bases from V and 7 bases from J, with 12 bases in between. CDR3 nucleotides: TGTGCCATCAGTGAAGGGACCTTCGGCGGGGAGCTGTTTTTT. Amino acids: CAISEGTFGGELFF.